This TCR beta chain was captured by sequencing in a study of early stage breast cancer tumors (dated by TCRdb to the late 2010s). Study-wide context: Of the 15 to 20 invasive breast tumors, about 13 were found to be estrogen receptor-positive, progesterone receptor-positive and HER2-negative. Of the roughly twelve ER+/PR+/HER2- tumors, eight were classified as invasive ductal carcinomas and four as invasive lobular carcinomas. The average read coverage per sample was around 10-fold. The samples as a whole yielded more than 2.5 million detected templates, corresponding to 1,100,000 or so unique clonotypes. What the study reported, not specific to this receptor: Enriched TCRB sequences shared across patients were found to be mostly commonly generated sequences that were unlikely to play an important role in the tumor microenvironment. Repertoires from blood and normal breast were more alike than repertoires from blood and tumor, and in about 90% of the 16 patients, comparing each tissue with blood separated tumor from normal. Analysis by tumor subtype was prevented by the small cohort size. Chain pairing and functional markers such as CD4, CD8 and FOXP3 were not captured by bulk genomic DNA sequencing of unsorted cells. Tumors showed 2 to 2.5-fold higher T cell density and higher clonality than adjacent normal breast tissue.

Concerning this clone itself: What antigen it recognizes has not been identified. No base-level quality is on record; no much larger clone is a single base apart.

Every sample was amplified as two independent genomic DNA replicates, using approximately 550 ng for blood and about 1.6 ug for tumor or normal breast. Following the manufacturer's instructions, the ImmunoSeq Intro kit was used to carry out TCRB sequencing on genomic DNA. For absolute quantification, the roughly 30-cycle multiplex PCR included proprietary primers along with spike-in control sequences. Single-end 150-bp reads were used to sequence an 87-bp fragment spanning the CDR3 plus the flanking V and J genes. Each lane of an Illumina MiSeq using version 3.0 chemistry carried seven multiplexed samples, with two replicates per sample. For the original study's pipeline: Raw data were processed with the vendor's proprietary pipeline, and both replicates were merged into a single result per sample. A clonotype was defined as productive rearrangements that share the same V-gene family, CDR3 amino acid sequence and J-gene segment. Clonality was computed as 1 minus the normalized Shannon entropy (Pielou evenness) of TCRB abundances. To estimate T cell density, the total number of templates was divided by the number of input cells, which was inferred from the amount of DNA input. Total repertoire diversity and clonality were estimated with Recon using default parameters. A clonotype counted as tumor-enriched if its abundance in tumor exceeded 0.1% and was at least 32-fold higher than its abundance in normal breast. TCRdb retrieved this table from immuneACCESS and kept in-frame rearrangements only. Not all clones are present; in checked studies, unresolved V genes account for under half, and no reason is known for the remainder. The V and J calls and clone size are taken from that table; D and trimming were inferred from the DNA. A total of 35,000 to 45,000 clones appear in this sample, roughly 70% of them only once. Roughly 7.4% of the sample is held by the ten biggest clonotypes.

The study profiled bulk TCR beta-chain repertoires in matched peripheral blood, tumor and adjacent normal breast tissue taken from approximately 15 patients with early-stage breast cancer. Before surgery, roughly 5-11 mL of whole blood was collected in EDTA tubes and processed within 2 hours. Peripheral blood mononuclear cells were isolated by Ficoll-Paque centrifugation in SepMate-50 tubes. For storage in liquid nitrogen, PBMCs were cryopreserved as aliquots of 2 to 4 million cells in roughly 90% FBS with roughly 10% DMSO. Genomic DNA was extracted with the Qiagen AllPrep DNA/RNA Mini kit. Sequenced: blood. The receptor's source is a person in their sixties or seventies with breast cancer.

Here is the DNA: TGTGCCAGCAGCTTGCTCAGGGACTATGGCTACACCTTC. It codes for CASSLLRDYGYTF. Recombination connected TRBV7-2 to TRBJ1-2; possibly the D gene is TRBD1, per 5 matching bases. From cysteine to phenylalanine, the CDR3 is 13 amino acids long. Only CDR3 DNA is held: 39 bases, read in frame from base 1. V gives up 3 bases and J gives up 3 bases, and the segment between their germline ends measures 8 bases. According to the germline V gene, CDR1 reads SGHTA and CDR2 reads FQGNSA.